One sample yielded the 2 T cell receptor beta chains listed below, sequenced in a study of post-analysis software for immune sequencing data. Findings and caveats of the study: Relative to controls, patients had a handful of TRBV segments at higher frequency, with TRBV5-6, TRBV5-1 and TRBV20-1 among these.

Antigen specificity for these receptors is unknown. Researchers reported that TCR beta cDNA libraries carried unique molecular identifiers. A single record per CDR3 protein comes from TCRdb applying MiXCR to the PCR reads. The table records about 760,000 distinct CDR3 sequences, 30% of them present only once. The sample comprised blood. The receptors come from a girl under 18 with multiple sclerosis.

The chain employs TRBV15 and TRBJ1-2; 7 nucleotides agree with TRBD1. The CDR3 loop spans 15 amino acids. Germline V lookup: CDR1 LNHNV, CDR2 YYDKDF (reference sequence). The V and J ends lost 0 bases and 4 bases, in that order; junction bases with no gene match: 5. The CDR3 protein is CATSRDDRDGYGYTF. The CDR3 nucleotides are TGTGCCACCAGCAGAGACGACAGGGATGGCTATGGCTACACCTTC.

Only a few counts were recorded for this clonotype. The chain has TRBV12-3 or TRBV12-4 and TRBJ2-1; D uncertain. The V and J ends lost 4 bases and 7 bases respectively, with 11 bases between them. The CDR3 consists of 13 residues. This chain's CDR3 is CASSSTTRNEQFF. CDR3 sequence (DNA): TGTGCCAGCAGTTCTACAACCCGTAATGAGCAGTTCTTC.